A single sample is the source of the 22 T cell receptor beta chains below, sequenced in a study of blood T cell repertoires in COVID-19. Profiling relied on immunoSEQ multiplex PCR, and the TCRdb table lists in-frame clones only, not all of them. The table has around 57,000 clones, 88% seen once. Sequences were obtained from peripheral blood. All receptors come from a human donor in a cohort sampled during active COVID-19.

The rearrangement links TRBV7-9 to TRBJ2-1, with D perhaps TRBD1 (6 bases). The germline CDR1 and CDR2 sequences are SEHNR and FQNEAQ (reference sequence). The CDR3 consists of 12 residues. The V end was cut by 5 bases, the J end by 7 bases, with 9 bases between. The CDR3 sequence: CASSPTGNEQFF. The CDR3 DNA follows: TGTGCCAGCAGCCCCACAGGGAATGAGCAGTTCTTC.

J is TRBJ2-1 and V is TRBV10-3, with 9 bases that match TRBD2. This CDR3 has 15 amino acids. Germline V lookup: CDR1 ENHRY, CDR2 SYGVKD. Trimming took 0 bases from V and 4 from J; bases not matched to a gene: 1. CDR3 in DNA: TGTGCCATCAGTGAGTCGACTAGCGGTTACAATGAGCAGTTCTTC. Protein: CAISESTSGYNEQFF.

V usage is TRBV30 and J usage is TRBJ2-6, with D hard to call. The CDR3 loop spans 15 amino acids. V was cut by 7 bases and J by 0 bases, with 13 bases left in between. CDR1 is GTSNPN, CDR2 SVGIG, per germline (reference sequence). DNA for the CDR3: TGTGCCTTCGGTAGGTGGAGCTCTGGGGCCAACGTCCTGACTTTC. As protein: CAFGRWSSGANVLTF.

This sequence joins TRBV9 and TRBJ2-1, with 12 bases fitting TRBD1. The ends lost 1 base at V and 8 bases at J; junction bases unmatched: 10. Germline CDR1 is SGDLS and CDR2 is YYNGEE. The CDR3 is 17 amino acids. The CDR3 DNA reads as TGTGCCAGCAGCGTACGCCCCGGGACAGGGGGCGTGTATGAGCAGTTCTTC. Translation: CASSVRPGTGGVYEQFF.

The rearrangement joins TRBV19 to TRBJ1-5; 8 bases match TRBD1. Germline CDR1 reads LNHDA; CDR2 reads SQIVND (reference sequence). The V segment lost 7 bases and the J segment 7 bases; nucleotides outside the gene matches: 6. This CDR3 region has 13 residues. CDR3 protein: CASNDRGGQPQHF. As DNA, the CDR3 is TGTGCCAGTAATGACAGGGGCGGACAGCCCCAGCATTTT. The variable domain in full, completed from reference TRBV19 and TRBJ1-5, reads DGGITQSPKYLFRKEGQNVTLSCEQNLNHDAMYWYRQDPGQGLRLIYYSQIVNDFQKGDIAEGYSVSREKKESFPLTVTSAQKNPTAFYLCASNDRGGQPQHFGDGTRLSIL.

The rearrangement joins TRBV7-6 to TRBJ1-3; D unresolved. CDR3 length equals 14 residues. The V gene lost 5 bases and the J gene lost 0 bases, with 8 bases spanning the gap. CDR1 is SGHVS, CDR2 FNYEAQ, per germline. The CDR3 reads CASSPQISGNTIYF. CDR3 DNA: TGTGCCAGCAGCCCCCAGATCTCTGGAAACACCATATATTTT.

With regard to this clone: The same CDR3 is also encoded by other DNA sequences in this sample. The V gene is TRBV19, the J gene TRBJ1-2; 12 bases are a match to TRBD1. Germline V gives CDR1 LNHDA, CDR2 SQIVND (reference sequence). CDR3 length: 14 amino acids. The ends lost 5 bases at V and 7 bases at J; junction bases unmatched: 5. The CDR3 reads CASSPGQGAGGYTF. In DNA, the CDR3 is TGTGCCAGTAGTCCGGGACAGGGGGCAGGTGGCTACACCTTC.

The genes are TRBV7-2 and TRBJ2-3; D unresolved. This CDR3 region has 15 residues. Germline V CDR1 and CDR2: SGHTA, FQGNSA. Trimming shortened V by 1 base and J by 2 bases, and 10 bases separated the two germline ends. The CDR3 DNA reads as TGTGCCAGCAGCTTAGGGCAGACACCCACAGATACGCAGTATTTT. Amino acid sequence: CASSLGQTPTDTQYF.

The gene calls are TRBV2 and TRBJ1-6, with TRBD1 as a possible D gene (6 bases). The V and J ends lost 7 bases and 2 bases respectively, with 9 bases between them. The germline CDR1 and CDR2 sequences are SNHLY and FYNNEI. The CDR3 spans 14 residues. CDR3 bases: TGTGCCAGCACTAGACAGGCCTATAATTCACCCCTCCACTTT. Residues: CASTRQAYNSPLHF.

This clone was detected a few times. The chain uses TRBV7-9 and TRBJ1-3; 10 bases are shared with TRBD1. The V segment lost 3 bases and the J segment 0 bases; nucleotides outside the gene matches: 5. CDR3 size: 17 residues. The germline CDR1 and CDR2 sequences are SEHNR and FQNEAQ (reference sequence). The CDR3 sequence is CASSFGRTGGSGNTIYF. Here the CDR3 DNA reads TGTGCCAGCAGCTTCGGGAGGACAGGGGGCTCTGGAAACACCATATATTTT.

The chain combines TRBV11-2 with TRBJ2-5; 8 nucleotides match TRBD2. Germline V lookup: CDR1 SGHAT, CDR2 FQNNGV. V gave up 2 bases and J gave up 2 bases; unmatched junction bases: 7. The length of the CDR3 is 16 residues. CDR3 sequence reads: CASSLWSSGSQETQYF. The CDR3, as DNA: TGTGCCAGCAGCTTATGGTCTAGCGGGTCTCAAGAGACCCAGTACTTC.

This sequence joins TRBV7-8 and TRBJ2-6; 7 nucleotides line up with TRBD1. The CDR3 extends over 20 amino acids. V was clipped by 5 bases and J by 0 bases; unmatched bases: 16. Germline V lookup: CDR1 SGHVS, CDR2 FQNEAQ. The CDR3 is CASSLEIGTAILSGANVLTF. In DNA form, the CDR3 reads TGTGCCAGCAGCCTAGAGATTGGGACAGCCATTCTCTCTGGGGCCAACGTCCTGACTTTC. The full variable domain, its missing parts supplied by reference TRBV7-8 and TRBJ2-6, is GAGVSQSPRYKVAKRGQDVALRCDPISGHVSLFWYQQALGQGPEFLTYFQNEAQLDKSGLPSDRFFAERPEGSVSTLKIQRTQQEDSAVYLCASSLEIGTAILSGANVLTFGAGSRLTVL.

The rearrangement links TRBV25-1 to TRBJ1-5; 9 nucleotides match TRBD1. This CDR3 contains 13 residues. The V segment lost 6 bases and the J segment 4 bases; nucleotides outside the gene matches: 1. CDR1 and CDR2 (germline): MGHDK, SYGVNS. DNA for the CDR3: TGTGCCAGCAGGGGACAGGGTAATCAGCCCCAGCATTTT. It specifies CASRGQGNQPQHF.

The CDR3 sequence is CASSRMGGAGGNQPQHF. In nucleotides, the CDR3 is TGTGCCAGCAGCCGGATGGGGGGGGCAGGTGGTAATCAGCCCCAGCATTTT. The chain links TRBV5-6 to TRBJ1-5, with D maybe TRBD1 (6 bases). The CDR3 runs 17 residues. V was trimmed by 4 bases and J by 4 bases, leaving 21 bases between them. The germline CDR1 and CDR2 sequences are SGHDT and YYEEEE. Filled out from reference TRBV5-6 and TRBJ1-5, the complete variable domain reads DAGVTQSPTHLIKTRGQQVTLRCSPKSGHDTVSWYQQALGQGPQFIFQYYEEEERQRGNFPDRFSGHQFPNYSSELNVNALLLGDSALYLCASSRMGGAGGNQPQHFGDGTRLSIL.

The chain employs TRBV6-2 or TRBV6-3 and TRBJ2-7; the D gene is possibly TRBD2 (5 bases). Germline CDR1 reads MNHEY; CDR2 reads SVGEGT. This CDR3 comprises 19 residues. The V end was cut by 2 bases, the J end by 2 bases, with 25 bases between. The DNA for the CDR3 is TGTGCCAGCAGTTACAGTCCCGCCTCCGGAGGCGGGTCAACCTACGAGCAGTACTTC. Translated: CASSYSPASGGGSTYEQYF.

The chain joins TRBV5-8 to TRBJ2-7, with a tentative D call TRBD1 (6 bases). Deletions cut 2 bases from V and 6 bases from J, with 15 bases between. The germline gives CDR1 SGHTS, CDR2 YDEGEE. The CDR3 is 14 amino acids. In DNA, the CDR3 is TGTGCCAGCAGCTTTTATCCTAACAGGGTCGAGCAGTACTTC. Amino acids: CASSFYPNRVEQYF.

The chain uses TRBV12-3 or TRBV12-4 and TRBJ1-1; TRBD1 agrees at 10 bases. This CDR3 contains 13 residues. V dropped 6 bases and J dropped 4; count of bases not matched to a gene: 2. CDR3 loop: CASRRTGGTEAFF. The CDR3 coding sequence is TGTGCCAGCAGGAGGACAGGGGGCACTGAAGCTTTCTTT.

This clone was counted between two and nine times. The CDR3: CASSPLSGTSGGAYNEQFF. For the CDR3, the DNA is TGTGCCAGCTCACCACTATCCGGGACTAGCGGGGGGGCCTACAATGAGCAGTTCTTC. This sequence joins TRBV18 and TRBJ2-1; TRBD2 agrees at 16 bases. The CDR3 consists of 19 residues. Germline V CDR1 and CDR2: KGHSH, LQKENI. The V segment lost 1 base and the J segment 2 bases; nucleotides outside the gene matches: 5.

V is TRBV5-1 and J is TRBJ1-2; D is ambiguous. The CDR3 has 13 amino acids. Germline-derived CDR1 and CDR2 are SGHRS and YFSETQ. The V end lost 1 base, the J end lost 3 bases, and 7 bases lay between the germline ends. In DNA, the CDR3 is TGCGCCAGCAGCTTGACAGATTACTATGGCTACACCTTC. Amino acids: CASSLTDYYGYTF.

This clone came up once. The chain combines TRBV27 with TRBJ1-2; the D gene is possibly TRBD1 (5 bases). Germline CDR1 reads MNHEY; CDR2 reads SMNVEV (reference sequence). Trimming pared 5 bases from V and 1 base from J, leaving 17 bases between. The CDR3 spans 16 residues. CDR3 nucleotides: TGTGCCAGCAGTCGGACACCGACAAAAGATAACTATGGCTACACCTTC. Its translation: CASSRTPTKDNYGYTF.

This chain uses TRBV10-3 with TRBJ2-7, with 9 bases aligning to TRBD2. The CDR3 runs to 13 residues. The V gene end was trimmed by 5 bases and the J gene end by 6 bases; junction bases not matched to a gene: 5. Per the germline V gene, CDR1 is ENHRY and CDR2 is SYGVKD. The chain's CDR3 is CAISSSGALEQYF. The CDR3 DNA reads TGTGCCATCAGTTCTAGCGGGGCGCTCGAGCAGTACTTC.

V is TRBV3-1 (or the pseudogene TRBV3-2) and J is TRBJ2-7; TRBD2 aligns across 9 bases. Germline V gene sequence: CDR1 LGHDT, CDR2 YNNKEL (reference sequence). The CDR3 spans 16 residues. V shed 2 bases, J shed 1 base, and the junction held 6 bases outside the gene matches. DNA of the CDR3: TGTGCCAGCAGCCAAACGGGACTAGCAAAATCCTACGAGCAGTACTTC. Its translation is CASSQTGLAKSYEQYF.